These 22 T cell receptor beta chains originate from one sample sequenced in a study of blood T cell repertoires in COVID-19 (TCRdb year 2020). Library preparation was by the immunoSEQ multiplex PCR assay. The table comes from immuneACCESS by way of TCRdb, which keeps in-frame sequences with V and J called. Part of the clones is missing from these tables; in studies checked, under half for an unresolved V gene and the rest for unknown reasons. The sample data list under 95,000 clones, and over 75% of these were observed just once. The top ten hold around 10% of the sample. Specimen: peripheral blood. These receptors were taken from a man aged 50 to 59 with acute or convalescent COVID-19.

V and J are TRBV9 and TRBJ2-7; 10 bases agree with TRBD2. Germline V lookup: CDR1 SGDLS, CDR2 YYNGEE. Trimming took 0 bases from V and 0 from J; bases not matched to a gene: 3. This CDR3 contains 16 residues. DNA of the CDR3: TGTGCCAGCAGCGTAGGACTAGCGGGCGCCTCCTACGAGCAGTACTTC. Translation gives CASSVGLAGASYEQYF.

This clone showed up just once. The chain uses TRBV27 and TRBJ2-5; D is perhaps TRBD1 (5 bases). CDR1 and CDR2 from the germline V gene are MNHEY and SMNVEV (reference sequence). Between the trimmed V and J ends, which lost 4 bases and 5 bases, there was a span of 17 bases. This CDR3 has 15 amino acids. CDR3 in DNA: TGTGCCAGCAGTTATTCGGACACCCTTGGGGAGACCCAGTACTTC. It yields the protein CASSYSDTLGETQYF.

The genes are TRBV7-9 and TRBJ1-3; no clear D. CDR3 size: 15 residues. Germline lookup yields CDR1 SEHNR and CDR2 FQNEAQ (reference sequence). V dropped 7 bases and J dropped 0 bases, with 13 bases sitting between them. The CDR3 region is CASILQALSGNTIYF. CDR3 sequence (DNA): TGTGCCAGCATCCTTCAGGCCCTCTCTGGAAACACCATATATTTT.

The CDR3 sequence is CASSVAWGQSTGELFF. DNA for the CDR3: TGTGCCAGCAGCGTAGCTTGGGGACAAAGCACCGGGGAGCTGTTTTTT. This chain joins TRBV9 and TRBJ2-2; D may be TRBD1 (6 bases). The CDR3 totals 16 residues. Trimming removed 0 bases at V and 4 bases at J, with 13 bases between. Germline CDR1 and CDR2: SGDLS and YYNGEE.

The V call is TRBV2, the J call TRBJ1-3, with unresolved D. Between the trimmed V and J ends, which lost 5 bases and 0 bases, there was a span of 8 bases. The CDR3 extends over 14 amino acids. CDR1 is SNHLY and CDR2 is FYNNEI in the germline V gene. This CDR3 is CASSSGSSGNTIYF. In nucleotides, the CDR3 is TGTGCCAGCAGTTCCGGTTCCTCTGGAAACACCATATATTTT.

This clone came up once. The chain is built from TRBV30 and TRBJ1-2; 10 bases align to TRBD1. This CDR3 spans 13 amino acids. V was clipped by 5 bases and J by 6 bases; unmatched bases: 6. Germline CDR1 GTSNPN, CDR2 SVGIG (reference sequence). This chain's CDR3 is CAWGPGTGDGYTF. CDR3 coding DNA: TGTGCCTGGGGACCCGGGACAGGGGATGGCTACACCTTC. Variable domain in full (rest from reference TRBV30 and TRBJ1-2): SQTIHQWPATLVQPVGSPLSLECTVEGTSNPNLYWYRQAAGRGLQLLFYSVGIGQISSEVPQNLSASRPQDRQFILSSKKLLLSDSGFYLCAWGPGTGDGYTFGSGTRLTVV.

In this sample, this clone turned up once. The chain couples TRBV11-2 to TRBJ1-3; D unclear. V lost 5 bases and J lost 4, with 24 bases in between. The length of the CDR3 is 18 residues. Germline V lookup: CDR1 SGHAT, CDR2 FQNNGV. The CDR3 spells CASSISILRAGSGNTIYF. CDR3 coding DNA: TGTGCCAGCAGCATCTCAATCCTACGCGCAGGATCGGGAAACACCATATATTTT.

The chain couples TRBV6-2 or TRBV6-3 to TRBJ2-7, with unresolved D. The CDR3 has 15 amino acids. Germline assignment: CDR1 MNHEY and CDR2 SVGEGT. Trimming shortened V by 2 bases and J by 2 bases, and 13 bases separated the two germline ends. The CDR3 here is CASSYIWRPPYEQYF. The CDR3 nucleotides are TGTGCCAGCAGTTACATCTGGCGGCCCCCCTACGAGCAGTACTTC.

V and J are TRBV27 and TRBJ2-2; D perhaps matches TRBD1 (5 bases). V was pared by 3 bases and J by 1 base, with 9 bases between. Germline values: CDR1 MNHEY, CDR2 SMNVEV (reference sequence). The CDR3 spans 15 residues. CDR3 sequence: CASSFFRVNTGELFF. For the CDR3, the DNA is TGTGCCAGCAGTTTTTTCAGGGTGAACACCGGGGAGCTGTTTTTT.

J is TRBJ2-4 and V is TRBV5-1; a possible D gene is TRBD1 (5 bases). In germline, CDR1 is SGHRS, CDR2 YFSETQ. CDR3 length: 17 amino acids. The V end lost 0 bases, the J end lost 0 bases, and 13 bases lay between the germline ends. In DNA, the CDR3 is TGCGCCAGCAGCTTGGACAGACAGAGTCTAGCCAAAAACATTCAGTACTTC. Residues: CASSLDRQSLAKNIQYF.

This chain links TRBV2 with TRBJ1-3; TRBD1 matches at 8 bases. With 7 bases clipped from V and 3 bases from J, the junction kept 8 bases outside the gene matches. Per germline, CDR1 SNHLY and CDR2 FYNNEI. The CDR3 is made up of 15 amino acids. CDR3 sequence: CASKVGRGLGNTIYF. The CDR3 DNA reads as TGTGCCAGCAAAGTAGGCAGGGGGCTTGGAAACACCATATATTTT.

The chain carries TRBV19 and TRBJ1-2; 7 bases agree with TRBD1. Per germline, CDR1 LNHDA and CDR2 SQIVND (reference sequence). CDR3 length equals 15 residues. Germline trimming cut 4 bases from V and 7 bases from J; bases unmatched to any gene: 12. CDR3 region: CASSNTLQGSSGYTF. CDR3 sequence (DNA): TGTGCCAGTAGTAACACTCTACAGGGGAGTAGTGGCTACACCTTC. The variable domain in full, with the rest retrieved from reference TRBV19 and TRBJ1-2, is DGGITQSPKYLFRKEGQNVTLSCEQNLNHDAMYWYRQDPGQGLRLIYYSQIVNDFQKGDIAEGYSVSREKKESFPLTVTSAQKNPTAFYLCASSNTLQGSSGYTFGSGTRLTVV.

This clone was counted only a few times. This chain joins TRBV3-1 (or the pseudogene TRBV3-2) and TRBJ2-7, with 8 bases identical to TRBD1. In germline, CDR1 is LGHDT, CDR2 YNNKEL (reference sequence). V gave up 1 base and J gave up 4 bases; unmatched junction bases: 6. CDR3 length equals 15 residues. The DNA of the CDR3 is TGTGCCAGCAGCCAAGGGTCAGGGGGCGGGTACGAGCAGTACTTC. It translates to CASSQGSGGGYEQYF.

The chain links TRBV2 to TRBJ1-2; the match to TRBD1 covers 8 bases. V shed 3 bases and J 4 bases; nucleotides not matched to a gene: 7. CDR3 length equals 15 residues. Per germline, CDR1 SNHLY and CDR2 FYNNEI. CDR3: CASSDPRGRVYGYTF. The CDR3 nucleotides are TGTGCCAGCAGTGACCCCAGGGGGCGGGTCTATGGCTACACCTTC.

This chain connects TRBV5-4 to TRBJ1-2; D might be TRBD1 (5 bases). There are 14 residues in the CDR3. V was shortened by 0 bases and J by 4 bases, with 10 bases between the two germline ends. In germline, CDR1 is SGHNT, CDR2 YYREEE (reference sequence). In DNA form, the CDR3 reads TGTGCCAGCAGCTTGGAGGGACTCCCCTATGGCTACACCTTC. It codes for CASSLEGLPYGYTF.

This clone was observed once. This chain joins TRBV5-4 and TRBJ2-7; D possibly corresponds to TRBD1 (6 bases). This CDR3 has 16 residues. V lost 3 bases and J 2 bases, leaving 18 bases between the germline ends. Germline V gene lookup returns CDR1 SGHNT and CDR2 YYREEE (reference sequence). The CDR3 loop reads CASSSAWGQSTYEQYF. The CDR3 nucleotides are TGTGCCAGCAGCTCGGCATGGGGACAAAGTACCTACGAGCAGTACTTC.

This chain links TRBV4-3 with TRBJ1-6; 8 bases align to TRBD1. CDR1 and CDR2 from the germline V gene are LGHNA and YSLEER. The V segment lost 0 bases and the J segment 9 bases; nucleotides outside the gene matches: 1. The CDR3 is made up of 14 amino acids. In DNA form, the CDR3 reads TGCGCCAGCAGCCAAGACAGGGGGCTTTCACCCCTCCACTTT. Its protein is CASSQDRGLSPLHF.

This clone was seen a few times. J is TRBJ1-2 and V is TRBV10-2, with D possibly TRBD1 on 5 matching bases. V was trimmed by 4 bases and J by 7 bases, leaving 7 bases between them. Germline lookup yields CDR1 WSHSY and CDR2 SAAADI. The CDR3 is 11 residues long. The CDR3 loop is CASSVDSGYTF. The CDR3 DNA follows: TGCGCCAGCAGTGTAGACAGTGGCTACACCTTC.

The chain couples TRBV2 to TRBJ2-5, with no clear D. CDR1 SNHLY and CDR2 FYNNEI come from the germline V gene. CDR3 length equals 16 residues. V shed 5 bases and J shed 2 bases, with 18 bases lying between them. The CDR3 DNA is TGTGCCAGCAGTTACCGACTGGAACCGATTCAAGAGACCCAGTACTTC. The encoded protein is CASSYRLEPIQETQYF. Using reference TRBV2 and TRBJ2-5 for the parts outside the CDR3, the full variable domain is EPEVTQTPSHQVTQMGQEVILRCVPISNHLYFYWYRQILGQKVEFLVSFYNNEISEKSEIFDDQFSVERPDGSNFTLKIRSTKLEDSAMYFCASSYRLEPIQETQYFGPGTRLLVL.

This clone was recorded a few times. The chain links TRBV19 to TRBJ1-2; TRBD1 matches 7 bases. CDR1 and CDR2 from the germline V gene are LNHDA and SQIVND (reference sequence). CDR3 length: 18 amino acids. V trimming: 3 bases; J trimming: 4 bases; junction bases outside the gene matches: 17. The CDR3 is CASSISPRQGITRYGYTF. The CDR3 region has the DNA TGTGCCAGTAGTATTAGCCCCCGACAGGGTATTACCCGCTATGGCTACACCTTC.

The chain links TRBV4-2 to TRBJ1-3, with D possibly matching TRBD1 (6 bases). The CDR3 runs 17 residues. V dropped 1 base and J dropped 0 bases, with 13 bases sitting between them. Germline V lookup: CDR1 LGHNA, CDR2 YNFKEQ. CDR3 nucleotides: TGTGCCAGCAGCCAAGCTGTGACAGGCACCTCTGGAAACACCATATATTTT. Amino acids: CASSQAVTGTSGNTIYF.

The DNA of the CDR3 is TGCGCCAGCAGCCAATTTCACAGGGGGAGTGGAAACACCATATATTTT. Translating it yields CASSQFHRGSGNTIYF. The chain carries TRBV4-3 and TRBJ1-3, with 8 bases identical to TRBD1. CDR3 size: 16 residues. Germline CDR1 and CDR2: LGHNA and YSLEER. V was clipped by 2 bases and J by 3 bases; unmatched bases: 6.